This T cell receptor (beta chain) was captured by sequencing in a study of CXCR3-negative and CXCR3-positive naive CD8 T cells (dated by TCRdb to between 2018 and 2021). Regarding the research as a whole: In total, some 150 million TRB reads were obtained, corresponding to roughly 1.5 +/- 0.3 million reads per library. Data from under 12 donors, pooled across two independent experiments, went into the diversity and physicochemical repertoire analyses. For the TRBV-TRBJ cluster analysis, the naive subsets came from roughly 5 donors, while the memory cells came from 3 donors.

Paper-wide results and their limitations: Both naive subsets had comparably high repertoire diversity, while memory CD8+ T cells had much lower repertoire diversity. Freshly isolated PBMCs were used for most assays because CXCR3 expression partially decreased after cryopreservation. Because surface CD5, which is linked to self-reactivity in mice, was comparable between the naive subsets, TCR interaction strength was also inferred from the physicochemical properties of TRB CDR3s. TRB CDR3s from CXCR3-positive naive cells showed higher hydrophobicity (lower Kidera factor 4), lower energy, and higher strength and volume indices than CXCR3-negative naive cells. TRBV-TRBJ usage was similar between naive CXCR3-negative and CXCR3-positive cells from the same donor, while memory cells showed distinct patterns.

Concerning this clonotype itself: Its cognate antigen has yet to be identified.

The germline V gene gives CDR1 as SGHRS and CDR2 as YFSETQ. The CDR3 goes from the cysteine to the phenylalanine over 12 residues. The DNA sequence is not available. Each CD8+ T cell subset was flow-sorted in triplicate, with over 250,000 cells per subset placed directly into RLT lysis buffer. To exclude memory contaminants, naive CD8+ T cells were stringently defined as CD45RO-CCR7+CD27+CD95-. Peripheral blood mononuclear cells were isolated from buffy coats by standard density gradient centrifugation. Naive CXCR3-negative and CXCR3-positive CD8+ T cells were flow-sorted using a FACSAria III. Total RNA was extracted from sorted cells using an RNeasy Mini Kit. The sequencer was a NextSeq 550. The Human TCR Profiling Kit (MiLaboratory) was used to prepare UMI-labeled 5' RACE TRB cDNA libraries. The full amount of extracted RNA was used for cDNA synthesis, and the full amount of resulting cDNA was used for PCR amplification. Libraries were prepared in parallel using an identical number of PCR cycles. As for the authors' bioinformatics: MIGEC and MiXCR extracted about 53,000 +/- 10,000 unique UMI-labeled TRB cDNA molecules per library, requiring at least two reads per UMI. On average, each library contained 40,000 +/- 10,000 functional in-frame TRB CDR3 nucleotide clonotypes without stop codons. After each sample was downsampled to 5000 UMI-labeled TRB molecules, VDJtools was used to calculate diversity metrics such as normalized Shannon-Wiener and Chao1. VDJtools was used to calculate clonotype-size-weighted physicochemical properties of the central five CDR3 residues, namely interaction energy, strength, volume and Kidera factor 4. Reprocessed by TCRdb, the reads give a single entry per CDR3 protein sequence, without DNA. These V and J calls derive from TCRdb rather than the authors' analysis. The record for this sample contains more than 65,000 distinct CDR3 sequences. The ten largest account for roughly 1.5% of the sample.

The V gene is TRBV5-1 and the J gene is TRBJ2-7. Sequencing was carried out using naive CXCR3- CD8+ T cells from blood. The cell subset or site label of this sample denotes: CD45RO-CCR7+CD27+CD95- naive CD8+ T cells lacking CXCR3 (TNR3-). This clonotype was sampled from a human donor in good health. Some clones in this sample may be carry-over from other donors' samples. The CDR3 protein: CASSLDFDEQYF.